The source of this T cell receptor beta chain is a study of T-cell reconstitution after alpha-beta-depleted transplantation in children. Notes on the study in general: From surviving recipient T cells and thymic progenitors came the high day-60 TCRbeta diversity observed in some patients. Among T cells one year after transplant, newly produced cells accounted for most counts and diversity. Alpha-beta T cells about two months after transplant reportedly derived from several hundred expanded graft clones.

This clonotype was seen ten or more times. Its antigen is undetermined. The germline V gene has CDR1 SGHTA and CDR2 FQGNSA. The CDR3 loop spans 17 amino acids. The V gene end was trimmed by 1 base and the J gene end by 0 bases; junction bases not matched to a gene: 6. Researchers prepared the TCRbeta library using unique molecular identifiers, the study reports. Each CDR3 protein is one row after TCRdb ran MiXCR on the PCR reads. The sample records under 300,000 distinct CDR3 sequences, around a tenth being singletons. This sequence was found in a male patient aged 2 to 10 who had a stem cell transplant for chronic granulomatous disease, so the T cells may come from the graft donor. V gene TRBV7-2 combines with J gene TRBJ2-1; 7 bases line up with TRBD2. The sequencing here drew on peripheral blood, taken 180 days after TCRalphabeta/CD19-depleted stem cell transplant. The CDR3 reads CASSLGPRGSSYNEQFF. CDR3 DNA: TGTGCCAGCAGCTTAGGTCCGCGGGGGAGCTCCTACAATGAGCAGTTCTTC.